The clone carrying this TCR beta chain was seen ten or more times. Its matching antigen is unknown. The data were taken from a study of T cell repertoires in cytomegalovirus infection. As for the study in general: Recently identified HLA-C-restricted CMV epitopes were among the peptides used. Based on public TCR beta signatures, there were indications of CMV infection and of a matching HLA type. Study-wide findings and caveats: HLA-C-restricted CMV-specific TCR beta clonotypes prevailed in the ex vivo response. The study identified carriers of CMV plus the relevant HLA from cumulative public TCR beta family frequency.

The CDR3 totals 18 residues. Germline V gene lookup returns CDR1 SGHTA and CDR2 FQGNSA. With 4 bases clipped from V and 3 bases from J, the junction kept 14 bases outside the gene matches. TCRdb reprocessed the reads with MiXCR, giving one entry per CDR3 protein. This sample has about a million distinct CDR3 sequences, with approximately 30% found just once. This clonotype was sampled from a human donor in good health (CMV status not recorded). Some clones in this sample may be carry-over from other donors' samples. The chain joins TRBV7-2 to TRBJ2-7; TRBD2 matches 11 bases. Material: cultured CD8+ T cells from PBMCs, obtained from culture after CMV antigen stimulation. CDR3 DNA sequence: TGTGCCAGCAGCTATTCTCTTACGGGTAGCGGGGGGGACTACGAGCAGTACTTC. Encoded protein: CASSYSLTGSGGDYEQYF.